Listed here is a single T cell receptor beta chain. This specimen comes from a study of technical replicates of blood from a handful of donors. Trimming removed 2 bases at V and 7 bases at J, with 13 bases between. From germline, CDR1 is MNHEY and CDR2 SMNVEV (reference sequence). The CDR3 length is 14 residues. Method: immunoSEQ multiplex PCR; TCRdb's copy keeps in-frame clones and lacks some. The table has tens of thousands of clones, around 96% seen once. The sequenced sample consisted of T cells isolated from PBMCs. The J gene is TRBJ2-3, the V gene TRBV27; weak D call: TRBD2 (6 bases). The sequence was obtained from a human donor in good health. The CDR3 DNA reads as TGTGCCAGCAGTTTAGCGGGGCCCGGGAATACGCAGTATTTT. Amino acids: CASSLAGPGNTQYF.